The 9 T cell receptor beta chains listed next were all sequenced from one sample in a study of cytomegalovirus exposure and HLA in healthy donors. A multiplex PCR was run with 60 Vbeta primers and 13 Jbeta primers. The data were produced by immunoSEQ multiplex PCR, yet TCRdb's version contains in-frame clones alone and is incomplete. The top ten clones hold nearly 2.5% of a sample with approximately 170,000 clones, roughly 80% of them seen once. Sample: PBMCs. The origin of the receptors is a male donor in good health and CMV-seronegative.

The chain couples TRBV29-1 to TRBJ1-1; D gene uncertain. The CDR3 runs 14 residues. The V gene lost 5 bases and the J gene lost 0 bases, with 13 bases spanning the gap. Germline CDR1 is SQVTM and CDR2 is ANQGSEA. The DNA of the CDR3 is TGCAGCGTTAACCGGGAGAGGTTGAACACTGAAGCTTTCTTT. This translates into CSVNRERLNTEAFF.

The chain recombines TRBV7-9 with TRBJ2-2, with 10 positions matching TRBD1. The CDR3 runs to 15 residues. J was trimmed by 5 bases and V by 1 base; bases with no gene match: 1. The germline gives CDR1 SEHNR, CDR2 FQNEAQ (reference sequence). CDR3 in amino acids: CASSLGDRGTGELFF. The CDR3 DNA reads as TGTGCCAGCAGCTTAGGGGACAGGGGAACCGGGGAGCTGTTTTTT.

This clone has only one observation. The chain recombines TRBV11-2 with TRBJ2-5; TRBD1 matches 7 bases. The germline gives CDR1 SGHAT, CDR2 FQNNGV. V lost 0 bases, J lost 4 bases, and 2 bases stayed unmatched. CDR3 length: 14 residues. The CDR3 nucleotides are TGTGCCAGCAGCTTAGATTCAGGGGGAGAGACCCAGTACTTC. Translating gives CASSLDSGGETQYF.

In this sample, this clone turned up a few times. The rearrangement links TRBV5-1 to TRBJ2-2; perhaps TRBD1 as D (6 bases). The V gene lost 0 bases and the J gene lost 7 bases, with 10 bases spanning the gap. Germline CDR1 SGHRS, CDR2 YFSETQ. The CDR3 contains 14 residues. The DNA of the CDR3 is TGCGCCAGCAGCTTGGACAGGGTTGACGGGGAGCTGTTTTTT. Translation: CASSLDRVDGELFF.

The chain recombines TRBV7-9 with TRBJ1-1; D is uncertain. The V gene lost 8 bases and the J gene lost 11 bases, with 12 bases spanning the gap. The CDR3 sequence is 10 residues long. In germline, CDR1 is SEHNR, CDR2 FQNEAQ (reference sequence). The chain's CDR3 is CASHVMRAFF. The CDR3 DNA reads TGTGCCAGCCACGTAATGAGGGCTTTCTTT. The variable domain in full, completed from reference TRBV7-9 and TRBJ1-1, reads DTGVSQNPRHKITKRGQNVTFRCDPISEHNRLYWYRQTLGQGPEFLTYFQNEAQLEKSRLLSDRFSAERPKGSFSTLEIQRTEQGDSAMYLCASHVMRAFFGQGTRLTVV.

This rearrangement joins TRBV5-4 to TRBJ2-1; a weak D match, TRBD1 (5 bases). The CDR3 is made up of 15 amino acids. From germline, CDR1 is SGHNT and CDR2 YYREEE (reference sequence). V was shortened by 2 bases and J by 2 bases, with 11 bases between the two germline ends. Here the CDR3 DNA reads TGTGCCAGCAGCTTCCCAGGGAACGCCTACAATGAGCAGTTCTTC. This encodes CASSFPGNAYNEQFF.

The chain links TRBV4-3 to TRBJ2-1; no clear D gene. V lost 0 bases and J 9 bases, leaving 15 bases between the germline ends. CDR3 size: 15 residues. CDR1 is LGHNA, CDR2 YSLEER, per germline. Here the CDR3 DNA reads TGCGCCAGCAGCCAAGATTCTCTTGTCGCAGGTGAGCAGTTCTTC. Translation: CASSQDSLVAGEQFF.

This clone was observed a few times. The chain joins TRBV7-9 to TRBJ1-1, with D possibly being TRBD1 (5 bases). The CDR3 spans 14 residues. Trimming shortened V by 1 base and J by 10 bases, and 16 bases separated the two germline ends. Germline V gene data show CDR1 as SEHNR and CDR2 as FQNEAQ (reference sequence). CDR3 region: CASSLGRQGIRAFF. In nucleotides, the CDR3 is TGTGCCAGCAGCTTAGGCCGGCAGGGAATTCGAGCTTTCTTT.

This clone was counted a few times. This rearrangement joins TRBV29-1 to TRBJ1-2; 8 nucleotides line up with TRBD1. The CDR3 is made up of 15 amino acids. V lost 3 bases and J lost 0; bases outside the gene matches: 6. The V gene's germline CDR1 is SQVTM and CDR2 ANQGSEA. CDR3 DNA: TGCAGCGTTGAGTTCAGGACAGGGACTAACTATGGCTACACCTTC. Protein sequence: CSVEFRTGTNYGYTF.